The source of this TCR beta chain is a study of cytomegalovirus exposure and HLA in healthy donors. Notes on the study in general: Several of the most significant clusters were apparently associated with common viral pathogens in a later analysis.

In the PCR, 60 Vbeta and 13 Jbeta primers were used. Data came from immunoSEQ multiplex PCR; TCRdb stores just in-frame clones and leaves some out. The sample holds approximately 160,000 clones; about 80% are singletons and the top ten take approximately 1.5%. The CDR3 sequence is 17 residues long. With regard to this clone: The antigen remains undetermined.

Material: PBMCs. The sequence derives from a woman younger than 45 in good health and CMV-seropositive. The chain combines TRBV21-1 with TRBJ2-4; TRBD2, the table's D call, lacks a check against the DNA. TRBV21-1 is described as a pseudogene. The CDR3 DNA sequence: TGTGCCAGCAGCAAAGGGGCGGGGAGAGTTTCCAAAAACATTCAGTACTTC. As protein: CASSKGAGRVSKNIQYF.